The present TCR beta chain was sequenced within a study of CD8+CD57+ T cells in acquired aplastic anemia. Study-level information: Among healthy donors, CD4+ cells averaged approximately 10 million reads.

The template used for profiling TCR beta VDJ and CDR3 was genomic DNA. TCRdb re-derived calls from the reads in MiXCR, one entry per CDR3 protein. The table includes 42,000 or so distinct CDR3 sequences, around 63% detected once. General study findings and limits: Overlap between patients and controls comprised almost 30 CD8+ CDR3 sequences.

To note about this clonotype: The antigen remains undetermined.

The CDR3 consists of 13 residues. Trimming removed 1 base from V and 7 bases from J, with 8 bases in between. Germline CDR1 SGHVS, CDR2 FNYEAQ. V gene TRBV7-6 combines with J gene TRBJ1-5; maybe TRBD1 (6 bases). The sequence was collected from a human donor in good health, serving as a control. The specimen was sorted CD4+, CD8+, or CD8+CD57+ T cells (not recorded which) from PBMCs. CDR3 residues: CASSLDRDQPQHF. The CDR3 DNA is TGTGCCAGCAGCTTAGACAGGGACCAGCCCCAGCATTTT. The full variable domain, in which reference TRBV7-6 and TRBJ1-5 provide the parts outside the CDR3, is GAGVSQSPRYKVTKRGQDVALRCDPISGHVSLYWYRQALGQGPEFLTYFNYEAQQDKSGLPNDRFSAERPEGSISTLTIQRTEQRDSAMYRCASSLDRDQPQHFGDGTRLSIL.